This T cell receptor beta chain was identified in a study of blood T cell repertoires in COVID-19. Study overall: The United States, Italy and Spain supplied acute and convalescent COVID-19 samples. The cDNA or gDNA used as material had been derived from T cells, B-cell-depleted T cells, or PBMCs.

In the original workflow: Quantification of nucleated cells was approximated via reference gene primer amplification. Generated by immunoSEQ multiplex PCR, the TCRdb table keeps only in-frame clones and is missing some. The DNA was the basis for D and trimming; V, J and clone size are from that table. The top ten hold 5.5% to 7.5% of the sample, which has 73,000 or so clones, around 83% seen once. The J segment lost 9 bases and the V segment lost 3 bases, leaving 9 bases of the junction unmatched. This CDR3 region has 14 residues. Germline V lookup: CDR1 KGHSH, CDR2 LQKENI. The sequenced sample consisted of peripheral blood. The genes are TRBV18 and TRBJ1-1, with 8 bases that match TRBD1. The sequence came from a woman aged 60-70 years with acute or convalescent COVID-19. The CDR3: CASSPSGTGLQAFF. CDR3 sequence (DNA): TGTGCCAGCTCACCGAGCGGGACAGGCCTGCAAGCTTTCTTT.